Each of the 5 T cell receptor beta chains below was sequenced from the same sample in a study of vaccination effects on CD4 cells after COVID-19. These receptors are not linked to any known antigen. Subsequent to a culture period of about ten days, CD4+ T cells were isolated. Everyone in the study got two shots of either the BNT162b2 or mRNA-1273 vaccine. Sequenced by immunoSEQ multiplex PCR; TCRdb stores in-frame clones only, minus some. This table has about 73,000 clones, approximately 73% appearing once. This specimen consisted of CD4+ T cells from PBMCs cultured without peptide, obtained after COVID-19 vaccination. The receptors shown here come from a human donor who received a COVID-19 vaccine.

In this sample, this clone turned up many times. The chain uses TRBV27 and TRBJ1-2; D ambiguous. The germline V and J ends were trimmed by 4 bases and 6 bases, with 15 bases remaining between them. The CDR3 runs 14 residues. Looked up from germline, CDR1 is MNHEY and CDR2 is SMNVEV (reference sequence). This CDR3 is CASSSNRLGHGYTF. CDR3 nucleotide sequence: TGTGCCAGCAGTTCCAATAGGCTCGGACATGGCTACACCTTC.

The chain has TRBV25-1 and TRBJ1-3; the D is unclear. V lost 6 bases and J 0 bases, leaving 6 bases between the germline ends. Germline CDR1 MGHDK, CDR2 SYGVNS. CDR3 length: 13 amino acids. CDR3 DNA: TGTGCCAGCAGGAGCAACTCTGGAAACACCATATATTTT. Translating gives CASRSNSGNTIYF.

This sequence joins TRBV6-6 and TRBJ1-1; possible D gene TRBD1, 6 bases. There are 15 residues in the CDR3. V lost 0 bases and J lost 7, with 15 bases in between. Germline CDR1 MNHNY, CDR2 SVGAGI (reference sequence). In nucleotides, the CDR3 is TGTGCCAGCAGTTACTCGGTGGGGGCGTACAGTGAAGCTTTCTTT. Translation: CASSYSVGAYSEAFF.

J is TRBJ2-1 and V is TRBV7-3; D is possibly TRBD1 (7 bases). CDR1 is SGHTA, CDR2 FQGTGA, per germline. The CDR3 consists of 15 residues. The ends were cut back, 5 bases at V and 4 bases at J, with 15 bases in the middle. The CDR3 coding sequence is TGTGCCAGCAGCGCCCAGGGGGGACTGTACAATGAGCAGTTCTTC. It specifies CASSAQGGLYNEQFF.

V and J are TRBV14 and TRBJ2-7, with D perhaps TRBD1 (5 bases). The ends were cut back, 7 bases at V and 4 bases at J, with 23 bases in the middle. CDR1 SGHDN and CDR2 FVKESK come from the germline V gene. The CDR3 extends over 16 amino acids. The CDR3 loop is CASKPFGAPLLYEQYV. In DNA, the CDR3 is TGTGCCAGCAAACCTTTTGGGGCCCCACTGTTATACGAGCAGTACGTC.